This T cell receptor (beta chain) was sequenced in a study of T cell responses to AZD1222 COVID-19 vaccine. Across the whole study: Pooling covered second doses at about 4 or about 12 weeks.

Note on this clone: What it recognizes is unknown.

Study results and limitations: Among the donors, most were white British and more were female, and clonal diversity was possibly underestimated.

Profiling relied on immunoSEQ multiplex PCR, and the TCRdb table lists in-frame clones only, not all of them. The sample has more than 100,000 clones, over 85% seen once; the top ten hold roughly 8.4%. The sample in question was peripheral blood, obtained on day 0 of AZD1222 vaccination. This clonotype originated in an adult in good health.

The CDR3 region has the DNA TGTGCCAGCAGCTTAGGGTCTGGGCGCTTTCGCAATCAGCCCCAGCATTTT. Encoded protein: CASSLGSGRFRNQPQHF. J is TRBJ1-5 and V is TRBV13; unclear D gene. V was trimmed by 0 bases and J by 2 bases, leaving 14 bases between them. The germline CDR1 and CDR2 sequences are PRHDT and FYEKMQ (reference sequence). The CDR3 has 17 amino acids.